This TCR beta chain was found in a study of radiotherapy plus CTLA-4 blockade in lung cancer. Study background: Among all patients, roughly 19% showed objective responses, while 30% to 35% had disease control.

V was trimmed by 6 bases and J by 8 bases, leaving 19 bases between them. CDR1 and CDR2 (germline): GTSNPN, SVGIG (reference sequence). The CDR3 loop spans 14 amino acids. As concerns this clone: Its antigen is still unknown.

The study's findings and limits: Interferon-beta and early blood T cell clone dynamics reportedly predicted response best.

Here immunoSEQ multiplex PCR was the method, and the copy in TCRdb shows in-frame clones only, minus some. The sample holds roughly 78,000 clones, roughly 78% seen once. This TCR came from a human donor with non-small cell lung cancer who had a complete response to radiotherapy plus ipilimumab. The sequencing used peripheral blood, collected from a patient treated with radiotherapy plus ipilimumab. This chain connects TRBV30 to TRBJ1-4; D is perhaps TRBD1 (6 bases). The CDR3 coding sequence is TGTGCCTGCCGCAAACAGGGTCCAGGGGAAAAACTGTTTTTT. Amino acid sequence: CACRKQGPGEKLFF. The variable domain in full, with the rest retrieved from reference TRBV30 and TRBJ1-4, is SQTIHQWPATLVQPVGSPLSLECTVEGTSNPNLYWYRQAAGRGLQLLFYSVGIGQISSEVPQNLSASRPQDRQFILSSKKLLLSDSGFYLCACRKQGPGEKLFFGSGTQLSVL.